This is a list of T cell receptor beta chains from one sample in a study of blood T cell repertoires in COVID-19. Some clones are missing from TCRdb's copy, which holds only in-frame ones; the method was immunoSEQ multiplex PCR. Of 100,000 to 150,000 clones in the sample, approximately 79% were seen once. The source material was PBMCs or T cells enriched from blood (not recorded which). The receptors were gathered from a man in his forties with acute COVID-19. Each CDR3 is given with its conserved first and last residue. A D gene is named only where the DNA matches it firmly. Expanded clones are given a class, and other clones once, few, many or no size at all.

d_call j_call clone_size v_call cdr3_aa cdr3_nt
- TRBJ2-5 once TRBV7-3 CASSPLATETQYF TGTGCCAGCAGCCCCCTAGCGACGGAGACCCAGTACTTC
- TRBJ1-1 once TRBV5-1 CASSWMTDNTEAFF TGCGCCAGCAGCTGGATGACAGACAACACTGAAGCTTTCTTT
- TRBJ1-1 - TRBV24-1 CATRHSLGTEAFF TGTGCCACTCGGCACAGTTTAGGCACTGAAGCTTTCTTT
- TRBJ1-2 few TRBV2 CASSEAGAYYGYTF TGTGCCAGCAGTGAAGCTGGGGCCTACTATGGCTACACCTTC
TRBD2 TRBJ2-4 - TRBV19 CASSIPSSGKNIQYF TGTGCCAGTAGTATCCCCTCTAGCGGCAAAAACATTCAGTACTTC
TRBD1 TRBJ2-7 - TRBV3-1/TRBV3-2 CASSQGTGVYYEQYF TGTGCCAGCAGCCAAGGCACAGGGGTTTATTACGAGCAGTACTTC
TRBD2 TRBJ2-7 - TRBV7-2 CASSFLAGGAYEQYF TGTGCCAGCAGCTTCTTAGCGGGGGGGGCCTACGAGCAGTACTTC
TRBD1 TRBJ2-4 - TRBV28 CASSSGTGKNIQYF TGTGCCAGCAGCTCCGGGACAGGGAAAAACATTCAGTACTTC
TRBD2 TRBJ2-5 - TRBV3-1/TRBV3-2 CASSLLAGEGQETQYF TGTGCCAGCAGCCTTCTAGCGGGAGAGGGGCAAGAGACCCAGTACTTC
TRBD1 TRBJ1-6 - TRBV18 CASSPRQGNNSPLHF TGTGCCAGCTCACCCAGACAGGGGAATAATTCACCCCTCCACTTT
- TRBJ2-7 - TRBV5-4 CASSLGETGQYF TGTGCCAGCAGCTTGGGAGAGACGGGGCAGTACTTC
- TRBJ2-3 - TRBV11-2 CASSLEGPGRGKSDTQYF TGTGCCAGCAGCTTAGAGGGGCCAGGCAGGGGAAAGTCAGATACGCAGTATTTT
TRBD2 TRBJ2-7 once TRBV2 CASSEAASGRTEQYF TGTGCCAGCAGTGAAGCGGCTAGCGGGAGGACCGAGCAGTACTTC
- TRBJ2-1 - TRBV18 CASSPRDEQFF TGTGCCAGCTCACCGCGGGATGAGCAGTTCTTC
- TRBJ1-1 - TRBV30 CAWSAGQGSTEAFF TGTGCCTGGAGTGCTGGGCAGGGAAGCACTGAAGCTTTCTTT
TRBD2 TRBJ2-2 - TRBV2 CASKELADTGELFF TGTGCCAGCAAGGAGCTAGCGGACACCGGGGAGCTGTTTTTT
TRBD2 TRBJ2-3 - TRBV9 CASRGAGDLTDTQYF TGTGCCAGCAGGGGAGCGGGGGACCTCACAGATACGCAGTATTTT
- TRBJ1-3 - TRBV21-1 CASRRGGGKAVDPGNTIYF TGTGCCAGCAGGCGGGGTGGGGGTAAGGCCGTGGACCCTGGAAACACCATATATTTT
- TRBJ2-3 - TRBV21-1 CASSTCGSPCIGTDTQYF TGTGCCAGCAGCACCTGCGGTAGCCCTTGCATCGGCACAGATACGCAGTATTTT
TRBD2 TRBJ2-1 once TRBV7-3 CASSLNPAGGQGEQFF TGTGCCAGCAGCTTAAACCCAGCGGGGGGTCAGGGTGAGCAGTTCTTC
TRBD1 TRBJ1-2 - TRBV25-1 CASSPGGSNYGYTF TGTGCCAGCAGTCCAGGGGGGTCTAACTATGGCTACACCTTC
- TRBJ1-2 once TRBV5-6 CASSLYQGYGYTF TGTGCCAGCAGCTTGTACCAGGGGTATGGCTACACCTTC
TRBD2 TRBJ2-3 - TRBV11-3 CASSLGLAGGQDTQYF TGTGCCAGCAGCTTAGGCCTCGCGGGGGGTCAAGATACGCAGTATTTT
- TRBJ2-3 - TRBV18 CASSPQQGLGTDTQYF TGTGCCAGCTCACCACAGCAGGGGCTCGGGACAGATACGCAGTATTTT
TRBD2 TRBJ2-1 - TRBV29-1 CSVDPSGNEQFF TGCAGCGTTGATCCTAGCGGAAATGAGCAGTTCTTC
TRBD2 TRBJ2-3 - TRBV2 CASDSGTSGADTQYF TGTGCCAGCGACTCCGGGACTAGCGGGGCCGATACGCAGTATTTT
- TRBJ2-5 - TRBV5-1 CASSQLQETQYF TGCGCCAGCAGCCAGTTACAAGAGACCCAGTACTTC
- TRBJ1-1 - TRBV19 CASSPGNAEAFF TGTGCCAGTAGCCCGGGGAACGCTGAAGCTTTCTTT
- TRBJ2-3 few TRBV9 CASSVNSLYTDTQYF TGTGCCAGCAGCGTAAACAGTCTCTACACAGATACGCAGTATTTT
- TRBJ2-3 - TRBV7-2 CASSLAPAAAGWSTQYF TGTGCCAGCAGCCTCGCCCCGGCGGCCGCCGGCTGGAGTACGCAGTATTTT
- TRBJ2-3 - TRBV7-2 CASSSVPTDTQYF TGTGCCAGCAGCTCTGTCCCCACAGATACGCAGTATTTT
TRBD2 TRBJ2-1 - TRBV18 CASSPTSGGYNEQFF TGTGCCAGCTCCCCTACTAGCGGGGGTTACAATGAGCAGTTCTTC
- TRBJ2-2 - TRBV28 CASSKLVQNTGELFF TGTGCCAGCAGTAAGTTAGTCCAGAACACCGGGGAGCTGTTTTTT
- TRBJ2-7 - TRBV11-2 CASSPQTMGGAGEQYF TGTGCCAGCAGCCCTCAGACTATGGGGGGGGCAGGCGAGCAGTACTTC
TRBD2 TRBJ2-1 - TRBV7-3 CASSLFHSGGNEQFF TGTGCCAGCAGCCTTTTCCACTCGGGGGGCAATGAGCAGTTCTTC
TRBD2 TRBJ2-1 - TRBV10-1 CANTLLAGGGGEQFF TGCGCCAACACATTGTTAGCGGGAGGTGGTGGTGAGCAGTTCTTC
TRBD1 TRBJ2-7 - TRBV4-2 CASSQGQGGTGEQYF TGTGCCAGCAGCCAAGGTCAAGGGGGCACGGGGGAGCAGTACTTC
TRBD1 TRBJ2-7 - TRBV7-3 CASSRSGTDSYEQYF TGTGCCAGCAGCCGATCCGGGACAGATTCCTACGAGCAGTACTTC
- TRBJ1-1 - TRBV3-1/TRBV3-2 CASSQAGGTEAFF TGTGCCAGCAGCCAAGCGGGGGGCACTGAAGCTTTCTTT
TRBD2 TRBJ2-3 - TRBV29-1 CSVDSSGRATDTQYF TGCAGCGTCGACTCTAGCGGGAGGGCGACAGATACGCAGTATTTT
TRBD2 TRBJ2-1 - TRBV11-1 CASTMEGAAGVGEQFF TGTGCCAGCACCATGGAAGGGGCAGCGGGAGTAGGTGAGCAGTTCTTC
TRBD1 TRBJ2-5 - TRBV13 CASSSWDSQETQYF TGTGCCAGCAGCTCCTGGGACAGCCAAGAGACCCAGTACTTC
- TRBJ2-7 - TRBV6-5 CASSPPAGVQYF TGTGCCAGCAGTCCCCCGGCGGGCGTACAGTACTTC
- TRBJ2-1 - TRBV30 CAWSVTRPDEQFF TGTGCCTGGAGTGTAACTAGGCCCGATGAGCAGTTCTTC
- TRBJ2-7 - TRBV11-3 CASSAGPLDEQYF TGTGCCAGCAGCGCGGGACCCTTGGACGAGCAGTACTTC
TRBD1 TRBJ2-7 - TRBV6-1 CASSEGQGPSYEQYF TGTGCCAGCAGTGAAGGACAGGGGCCCTCCTACGAGCAGTACTTC
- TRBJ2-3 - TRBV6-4 CASSDSNGEDTQYF TGTGCCAGCAGTGACTCGAACGGGGAAGATACGCAGTATTTT
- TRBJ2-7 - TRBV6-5 CASSATWSGSHEQYF TGTGCCAGCAGCGCCACATGGAGTGGGTCCCACGAGCAGTACTTC
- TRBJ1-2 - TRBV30 CAWSLTVYGYTF TGTGCCTGGAGTTTGACAGTCTATGGCTACACCTTC
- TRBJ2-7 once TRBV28 CASSFGRVYEQYF TGTGCCAGCAGTTTTGGTCGGGTATACGAGCAGTACTTC